This T cell receptor beta chain derives from a study of blood T cell repertoires in COVID-19. The wider study: PBMCs, B-cell-depleted T cells, or T cells provided the cDNA or gDNA that made up the material.

In the authors' methods: Nucleated cell counts were estimated from reference gene primer amplification. The method was immunoSEQ multiplex PCR; TCRdb's version includes in-frame clones alone and lacks a portion of them. V and J calls plus clone size are reproduced from that table; the DNA served to infer D and trimming. The sample lists 150,000 to 200,000 clones, roughly 83% occurring once. The CDR3 runs to 16 residues. Germline-derived CDR1 and CDR2 are SEHNR and FQNEAQ (reference sequence). V dropped 5 bases and J dropped 0; count of bases not matched to a gene: 4. Participants were aged roughly 18 to 90 years, lived in 25 or so US areas, and enrolled virtually. No more than 2 weeks before study entry, exposed participants had met a case of COVID-19.

The sample comprised PBMCs or T cells enriched from blood (not recorded which). The rearrangement uses TRBV7-9 and TRBJ2-6, with 7 nucleotides matching TRBD2. This TCR was recovered from a man between 70 and 80 years old who had been exposed to COVID-19. Here the CDR3 DNA reads TGTGCCAGCAGCGGGACTAAATTCTCTGGGGCCAACGTCCTGACTTTC. Amino acids: CASSGTKFSGANVLTF.